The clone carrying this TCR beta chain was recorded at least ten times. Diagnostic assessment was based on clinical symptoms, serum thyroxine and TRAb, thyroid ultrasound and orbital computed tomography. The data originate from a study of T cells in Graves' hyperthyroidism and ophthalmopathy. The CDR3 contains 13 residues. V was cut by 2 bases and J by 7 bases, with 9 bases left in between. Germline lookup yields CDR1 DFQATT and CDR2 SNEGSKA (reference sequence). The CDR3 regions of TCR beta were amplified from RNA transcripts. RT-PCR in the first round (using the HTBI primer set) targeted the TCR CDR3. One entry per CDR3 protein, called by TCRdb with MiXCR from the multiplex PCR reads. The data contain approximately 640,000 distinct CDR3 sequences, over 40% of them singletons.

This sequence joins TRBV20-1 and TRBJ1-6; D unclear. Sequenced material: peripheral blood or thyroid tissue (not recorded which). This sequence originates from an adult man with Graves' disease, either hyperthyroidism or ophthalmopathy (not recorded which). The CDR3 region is CSARKDRNSPLHF. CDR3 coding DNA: TGCAGTGCTAGAAAGGACCGAAATTCACCCCTCCACTTT.